This entry features one T cell receptor beta chain sequence. CDR3 size: 16 residues. Libraries were prepared by immunoSEQ multiplex PCR; TCRdb keeps only in-frame clonotypes and omits some of them. The repertoire consists of more than 90,000 clones, with roughly 88% occurring once and the leading ten covering 9.5% to 15%. The data derive from a study of blood T cell repertoires in COVID-19. The material sequenced was peripheral blood. The chain is built from TRBV21-1 and TRBJ1-5. TRBV21-1 is shown as a pseudogene. The receptor comes from a human donor in a cohort sampled during active COVID-19. The CDR3 bases are TGTGCCAGCAGCGAATTACAGGGCGGGGGGGATCAGCCCCAGCATTTT. Protein: CASSELQGGGDQPQHF.